The 29 T cell receptor beta chains given below trace back to one sample, sequenced in a study of low-dose radiotherapy and immunotherapy resistance in tumors. The sample's time point: after trial treatment. Documented treatment: LDRT plus nivolumab, ipilimumab, low-dose cyclophosphamide and aspirin (RACIN trial). TRAV and TRBV primers primed cDNA for both TCRalpha and TCRbeta. A roughly 20-cycle PCR with a constant-region primer and V-primer adapter amplified TCRs. MiXCR, applied by TCRdb to the reads, yields one record per CDR3 protein. The data show approximately 30,000 distinct CDR3 sequences, under 55% seen once. The sample was PBMCs, taken after low-dose radiotherapy plus immunotherapy. Receptors were obtained from a male donor with gallbladder cancer.

This clonotype was seen repeatedly, ten times or more. CDR3 residues: CASSLARYTEAFF. For the CDR3, the DNA is TGTGCCAGCAGCCTTGCCAGGTACACTGAAGCTTTCTTT. The chain couples TRBV5-8 to TRBJ1-1, with D unresolved. V lost 4 bases and J lost 3, with 10 bases in between. This CDR3 comprises 13 residues. Germline CDR1 is SGHTS and CDR2 is YDEGEE.

This clonotype was counted ten times or more. The rearrangement links TRBV13 to TRBJ2-3, with a possible D match to TRBD2 (6 bases). V gave up 1 base and J gave up 4 bases, with 12 bases separating them. Germline CDR1 is PRHDT and CDR2 is FYEKMQ (reference sequence). CDR3 length: 15 residues. The CDR3 DNA follows: TGTGCCAGCAGCTTAGAGGGCGGGGAGCCAGATACGCAGTATTTT. This codes for CASSLEGGEPDTQYF.

This clonotype was seen only a few times. This rearrangement joins TRBV7-2 to TRBJ2-7; no clear D gene. The CDR3 extends over 13 amino acids. The V gene's germline CDR1 is SGHTA and CDR2 FQGNSA. V lost 0 bases and J 2 bases, leaving 5 bases between the germline ends. The CDR3 loop is CASSLAQPYEQYF. Here the CDR3 DNA reads TGTGCCAGCAGCTTAGCGCAGCCCTACGAGCAGTACTTC.

This clonotype appeared many times. The J gene is TRBJ2-1, the V gene TRBV7-2, with D maybe TRBD2 (6 bases). The CDR3 extends over 18 amino acids. V gave up 1 base and J gave up 8 bases, with 24 bases separating them. CDR1 is SGHTA and CDR2 is FQGNSA in the germline V gene. CDR3 sequence (DNA): TGTGCCAGCAGCTTAGAGGGGTTGGGACTGGGGAGTCTGGATGAGCAGTTCTTC. Protein sequence: CASSLEGLGLGSLDEQFF.

This clonotype rates as medium-sized. J is TRBJ1-5 and V is TRBV23-1; TRBD1 matches 7 bases. TRBV23-1 is given ORF status, its function remaining uncertain. Trimming cost V 8 bases and J 7 bases; bases outside gene matches: 11. The CDR3 spans 14 residues. The CDR3 DNA sequence: TGCGCCAGCGGCGACAGGGACCGGGGGCAGCCCCAGCATTTT. Amino acid sequence: CASGDRDRGQPQHF.

About this clonotype itself: It differs at one base from a far larger clone, so likely a read error. The chain carries TRBV7-3 and TRBJ2-1, with D perhaps matching TRBD2 (5 bases). There are 14 residues in the CDR3. Trimming took 5 bases from V and 6 from J, leaving 14 bases between them. Germline V gives CDR1 SGHTA, CDR2 FQGTGA. The CDR3 coding sequence is TGTGCCAGCAGCCGGGGAGCTATCCTCAATGAGCAGTTCTTC. As protein: CASSRGAILNEQFF.

This clonotype was found many times. The V and J genes are TRBV20-1 and TRBJ2-7; the D gene is possibly TRBD2 (7 bases). The germline gives CDR1 DFQATT, CDR2 SNEGSKA (reference sequence). The CDR3 length is 13 residues. Between the trimmed V and J ends, which lost 3 bases and 5 bases, there was a span of 14 bases. The CDR3 here is CSASPGGGNEQYF. CDR3 DNA sequence: TGCAGTGCTAGTCCGGGGGGCGGCAACGAGCAGTACTTC.

The chain recombines TRBV4-1 with TRBJ2-1; 14 bases align to TRBD2. V shed 4 bases and J 0 bases; nucleotides not matched to a gene: 5. The CDR3 is 18 amino acids. The germline V gene encodes CDR1 MGHRA and CDR2 YSYEKL. The CDR3 nucleotides are TGCGCCAGCAGCCCAGGACTAGCGGGGGGTCGCTCCTACAATGAGCAGTTCTTC. Translated: CASSPGLAGGRSYNEQFF.

The V gene is TRBV6-5, the J gene TRBJ2-3, with 8 bases lining up with TRBD1. The CDR3 has 15 amino acids. The germline V gene has CDR1 MNHEY and CDR2 SVGAGI. V was clipped by 4 bases and J by 2 bases; unmatched bases: 5. CDR3 DNA sequence: TGTGCCAGCAGTTTTGGACAGGGACTCACAGATACGCAGTATTTT. This encodes CASSFGQGLTDTQYF.

This chain joins TRBV7-8 and TRBJ1-1; tentative D call: TRBD1 (5 bases). The V gene lost 5 bases and the J gene lost 0 bases, with 19 bases spanning the gap. The germline V gene encodes CDR1 SGHVS and CDR2 FQNEAQ. This CDR3 has 17 amino acids. The CDR3 DNA sequence: TGTGCCAGCAGCCGCCTGAGTTTAGGGGCCATGAACACTGAAGCTTTCTTT. This encodes CASSRLSLGAMNTEAFF.

This clonotype was seen ten or more times. V usage is TRBV19 and J usage is TRBJ2-7; the match to TRBD1 covers 11 bases. V lost 4 bases to trimming and J lost 4 bases; unmatched junction nucleotides: 6. CDR3 length: 15 amino acids. CDR1 is LNHDA, CDR2 SQIVND, per germline (reference sequence). The CDR3: CASSSGQGARYEQYF. The CDR3 nucleotides are TGTGCCAGTAGTAGTGGACAGGGGGCGCGGTACGAGCAGTACTTC. The full variable domain, with the rest looked up from reference TRBV19 and TRBJ2-7, is DGGITQSPKYLFRKEGQNVTLSCEQNLNHDAMYWYRQDPGQGLRLIYYSQIVNDFQKGDIAEGYSVSREKKESFPLTVTSAQKNPTAFYLCASSSGQGARYEQYFGPGTRLTVT.

V usage is TRBV28 and J usage is TRBJ2-7; possible D gene TRBD1, 6 bases. The V and J ends lost 6 bases and 2 bases respectively, with 8 bases between them. This CDR3 region has 12 residues. CDR1 is MDHEN, CDR2 SYDVKM, per germline. The CDR3 coding sequence is TGTGCCAGCAGGTCAGGGGCCTACGAGCAGTACTTC. Its protein product is CASRSGAYEQYF.

The chain combines TRBV6-5 with TRBJ1-4, with D possibly matching TRBD1 (5 bases). The V and J ends lost 4 bases and 11 bases respectively, with 11 bases between them. The length of the CDR3 is 12 residues. In germline, CDR1 is MNHEY, CDR2 SVGAGI. The CDR3 sequence: CASSSLSGKLFF. DNA of the CDR3: TGTGCCAGCAGTTCTCTCTCAGGGAAACTGTTTTTT.

The chain has TRBV7-2 and TRBJ2-1, with TRBD1 identical over 7 bases. With 1 base clipped from V and 3 bases from J, the junction kept 3 bases outside the gene matches. This CDR3 has 15 residues. The germline V gene has CDR1 SGHTA and CDR2 FQGNSA. The CDR3 loop reads CASSLDRGYYNEQFF. In nucleotides, the CDR3 is TGTGCCAGCAGCTTAGACAGGGGATACTACAATGAGCAGTTCTTC.

This clonotype was detected ten times or more. The V call is TRBV9, the J call TRBJ2-7, with 8 bases that match TRBD1. Germline values: CDR1 SGDLS, CDR2 YYNGEE. The CDR3 runs to 12 residues. The V and J ends lost 4 bases and 6 bases, in that order; junction bases with no gene match: 3. This CDR3 reads CASSLTGGEQYF. The CDR3, as DNA: TGTGCCAGCAGCCTAACAGGGGGCGAGCAGTACTTC.

The V call is TRBV5-1, the J call TRBJ2-5, with 12 bases lining up with TRBD1. V shed 0 bases, J shed 5 bases, and the junction held 5 bases outside the gene matches. This CDR3 region has 16 residues. CDR1 SGHRS and CDR2 YFSETQ come from the germline V gene. Here the CDR3 reads CASSLEGTGGEETQYF. In DNA, the CDR3 is TGCGCCAGCAGCTTGGAAGGGACAGGGGGCGAGGAGACCCAGTACTTC.

This clonotype came up a few times. The chain uses TRBV7-2 and TRBJ2-3; D unresolved. The CDR3 has 14 residues. Germline V CDR1 and CDR2: SGHTA, FQGNSA. The germline V and J ends were trimmed by 2 bases and 2 bases, with 8 bases remaining between them. The CDR3 bases are TGTGCCAGCAGCTTACGAAGACTCACAGATACGCAGTATTTT. This encodes CASSLRRLTDTQYF. Drawing the rest from reference TRBV7-2 and TRBJ2-3, the complete variable domain is GAGVSQSPSNKVTEKGKDVELRCDPISGHTALYWYRQSLGQGLEFLIYFQGNSAPDKSGLPSDRFSAERTGGSVSTLTIQRTQQEDSAVYLCASSLRRLTDTQYFGPGTRLTVL.

The chain combines TRBV28 with TRBJ2-7, with 11 bases identical to TRBD2. Germline V gene data show CDR1 as MDHEN and CDR2 as SYDVKM. Trimming took 7 bases from V and 2 from J; bases not matched to a gene: 7. There are 15 residues in the CDR3. CDR3: CASNPLSGGAYEQYF. Written as DNA, the CDR3 is TGTGCCAGCAACCCTCTTAGCGGGGGGGCCTACGAGCAGTACTTC. The variable domain in full, with the rest retrieved from reference TRBV28 and TRBJ2-7, is DVKVTQSSRYLVKRTGEKVFLECVQDMDHENMFWYRQDPGLGLRLIYFSYDVKMKEKGDIPEGYSVSREKKERFSLILESASTNQTSMYLCASNPLSGGAYEQYFGPGTRLTVT.

This clonotype came up many times. The V call is TRBV30, the J call TRBJ2-7; D is possibly TRBD2 (7 bases). Germline lookup yields CDR1 GTSNPN and CDR2 SVGIG (reference sequence). The CDR3 has 13 amino acids. V lost 6 bases and J 6 bases, leaving 18 bases between the germline ends. In nucleotides, the CDR3 is TGTGCCTGCCTAGCGGAGGGGGTCCTCGAGCAGTACTTC. It codes for CACLAEGVLEQYF.

At least ten counts were recorded for this clonotype. This chain connects TRBV5-1 to TRBJ2-3; D uncertain. CDR3 length: 14 amino acids. CDR1 SGHRS and CDR2 YFSETQ come from the germline V gene. V lost 0 bases to trimming and J lost 2 bases, with 7 bases between them. The CDR3 spells CASSLDEDTDTQYF. The CDR3 DNA follows: TGCGCCAGCAGCTTGGACGAAGACACAGATACGCAGTATTTT.

This clonotype has at least ten counts. The rearrangement joins TRBV20-1 to TRBJ2-7; TRBD2 aligns across 12 bases. Germline values: CDR1 DFQATT, CDR2 SNEGSKA (reference sequence). J was trimmed by 1 base and V by 3 bases; bases with no gene match: 7. The CDR3 has 16 amino acids. The CDR3 DNA follows: TGCAGTGCTAGCTACGGGACTAGCGGGTCATCCTACGAGCAGTACTTC. This gives the protein CSASYGTSGSSYEQYF.

The J gene is TRBJ1-5, the V gene TRBV6-2 or TRBV6-3; D remains unclear. The CDR3 spans 14 residues. V lost 3 bases and J lost 4, with 10 bases in between. CDR1 is MNHEY, CDR2 SVGEGT, per germline. This chain's CDR3 is CASSYLDFNQPQHF. Here the CDR3 DNA reads TGTGCCAGCAGTTATCTGGACTTTAATCAGCCCCAGCATTTT.

This clonotype was counted at least ten times. CDR3: CASSRDIGVDIQYF. The CDR3 DNA sequence: TGTGCCAGCAGTCGGGACATCGGGGTGGACATTCAGTACTTC. The chain recombines TRBV6-2 or TRBV6-3 with TRBJ2-4; weak D call: TRBD1 (6 bases). Germline V gene data show CDR1 as MNHEY and CDR2 as SVGEGT. The CDR3 has 14 amino acids. The ends were cut back, 5 bases at V and 8 bases at J, with 16 bases in the middle.

This clonotype was detected only once. V usage is TRBV5-4 and J usage is TRBJ2-3, with D possibly TRBD1 on 6 matching bases. This CDR3 is built from 17 residues. The germline V and J ends were trimmed by 0 bases and 1 base, with 15 bases remaining between them. CDR1 and CDR2 (germline): SGHNT, YYREEE (reference sequence). The CDR3 spells CASSLEWGRARTDTQYF. In DNA, the CDR3 is TGTGCCAGCAGCTTGGAGTGGGGGCGAGCCCGCACAGATACGCAGTATTTT.

The rearrangement links TRBV6-6 to TRBJ2-1; 10 bases align to TRBD2. The trim removed 6 bases at V and 11 bases at J, leaving 16 bases unmatched. From germline, CDR1 is MNHNY and CDR2 SVGAGI (reference sequence). The CDR3 covers 16 residues. CDR3 region: CASSSASGGGRRKQFF. In DNA form, the CDR3 reads TGTGCCAGCAGCTCGGCTAGCGGGGGAGGACGTAGGAAGCAGTTCTTC.

The chain carries TRBV7-8 and TRBJ2-1; 8 bases match TRBD2. V lost 2 bases to trimming and J lost 7 bases; unmatched junction nucleotides: 4. CDR1 is SGHVS and CDR2 is FQNEAQ in the germline V gene. The CDR3 contains 14 residues. The CDR3 is CASSLREGTNEQFF. The CDR3 DNA follows: TGTGCCAGCAGCTTACGGGAGGGGACTAATGAGCAGTTCTTC.

This clonotype has a count of ten or more. The rearrangement links TRBV12-3 or TRBV12-4 to TRBJ2-5; possibly TRBD2 for D (6 bases). V was shortened by 2 bases and J by 4 bases, with 8 bases between the two germline ends. CDR3 length: 13 amino acids. In DNA form, the CDR3 reads TGTGCCAGCAGTTTATACGGGGGAGAGACCCAGTACTTC. It specifies CASSLYGGETQYF.

A word on this clonotype: This likely came from a read error, as a far larger clone is one base away. The rearrangement uses TRBV6-8 and TRBJ2-1, with TRBD2 matching over 9 bases. The CDR3 has 15 residues. The germline V gene has CDR1 MNHGY and CDR2 SAAAGT. CDR3: CATSEGTSTGHERFF. In DNA, the CDR3 is TGTGCCACCAGTGAAGGGACTAGCACTGGCCATGAGCGGTTCTTC.

V gene TRBV15 combines with J gene TRBJ2-4, with a possible D match to TRBD2 (6 bases). CDR1 LNHNV and CDR2 YYDKDF come from the germline V gene (reference sequence). With 3 bases removed from V and 5 bases from J, the gap between germline ends came to 11 bases. CDR3 size: 14 residues. CDR3 DNA: TGTGCCACCAGCAGTCGGGAGTTCGAAAACATTCAGTACTTC. Amino acid sequence: CATSSREFENIQYF.